This is a list of T cell receptor beta chains from one sample in a study of human T cells and chemical hapten exposure. TCRdb recomputed calls from the RACE reads with MiXCR, one row per CDR3 protein. The profile covers just under 60,000 distinct CDR3 sequences, with around an eighth appearing a single time and 2.4% taken by the ten largest. The source material was whole blood, sampled in connection with sensitization to the hapten diphenylcyclopropenone (DPC). These receptors were obtained from a man aged 25-45 years with alopecia areata. Some clones in this sample may be carry-over from other donors' samples. CDR3s include the opening cysteine and the closing phenylalanine or tryptophan. Each record gives: J gene, V gene, CDR3 protein.

TRBJ2-7 | TRBV25-1 | CASSEYRIGTGFQYEQYF
TRBJ2-1 | TRBV28 | CASSLSWLAVNEQFF
TRBJ2-5 | TRBV27 | CASSTLGQTSQETQYF
TRBJ1-4 | TRBV6-5 | CASRSGTTNEKLFF
TRBJ2-7 | TRBV7-9 | CASSTFRGAHEQYF
TRBJ1-1 | TRBV18 | CASSPGALRAFF
TRBJ2-3 | TRBV9 | CASSAPRGRNSDTQYF
TRBJ1-3 | TRBV5-1 | CASSSGTGTGNTIYF
TRBJ2-2 | TRBV28 | CASSPRPGELFF
TRBJ1-3 | TRBV9 | CASGEIGNTIYF
TRBJ1-1 | TRBV27 | CASNSKDPGTGKDEAFF
TRBJ2-2 | TRBV29-1 | CSVTHLVGTANTGELFF
TRBJ1-1 | TRBV6-2/TRBV6-3 | CASSYRQGGLGTEAFF
TRBJ2-3 | TRBV4-3 | CASSQGELAGGFASDTQYF
TRBJ2-1 | TRBV7-6 | CASSLVRTGVYNEQFF
TRBJ1-1 | TRBV3-1 | CASSQVGQNTEAFF
TRBJ1-1 | TRBV28 | CATKLPRSGIVFF
TRBJ2-5 | TRBV4-3 | CASSQESGILQTQYF
TRBJ1-1 | TRBV29-1 | CSVDPGGQSTEAFF
TRBJ2-6 | TRBV29-1 | CSVGSRSNVLTF
TRBJ2-3 | TRBV5-4 | CASSLDSQWADTQYF
TRBJ1-5 | TRBV6-5 | CASSPDRNQPQHF
TRBJ2-7 | TRBV20-1 | CSARNSGFSTYEQYF
TRBJ1-2 | TRBV4-2 | CASSQDLPGADYGYTF
TRBJ1-6 | TRBV6-5 | CASSFSIVGVEISPLHF
TRBJ2-2 | TRBV3-1 | CASSHERDAELFF
TRBJ2-7 | TRBV4-2 | CASSQPGSYYEQYF
TRBJ2-5 | TRBV20-1 | CSATKQGQTQYF
TRBJ1-2 | TRBV30 | CAWRVGGYLLQANYGYTF
TRBJ1-1 | TRBV7-2 | CASSSYGTEAFF
TRBJ2-1 | TRBV28 | CASSLGLAGNLRNEQFF